This T cell receptor (beta chain) was profiled in a study of cytomegalovirus exposure and HLA in healthy donors (dated by TCRdb to about 2017). General notes on the study: According to an earlier analysis of a few hundred of the donors, 200 million or so T cells yielded 120 million or so unique TCR beta sequences and 276 Gb of sequence data. In a later genetic analysis, genome-wide SNP genotypes for about 55% of the roughly 700 donors were used, and that subset was treated as a discovery cohort. The number of typed donors differed by locus: about 620-640 for A, B, C, DRB1 and DQB1; roughly 510 for DQA1; around 610 for DPA1; and some 430 for DPB1. Donor age, sex, ethnicity and CMV serostatus were compiled together with the repertoire data. HLA typing covered class I and class II loci at four-digit resolution. Because of strong linkage in the cohort, 4 to 6 DR-DQ haplotypes were treated as single units for association and clustering. Every discovery cohort repertoire had been produced on one sequencing platform. The study was designed to test whether signatures of past pathogen exposure could be identified by cataloging public T cell receptors. Along with the approximately 700-subject first cohort, a separate validation cohort of over a hundred different subjects was used. An early release that covered 640 HLA-typed donors contained approximately 290 gigabases of sequencing data and roughly 84 million unique TCR sequences. A later analysis re-analyzed previously published TCR beta repertoires from roughly 690 donors and added high-resolution HLA genotyping to study TCR occurrence patterns. To predict cytomegalovirus infection status, the study brought together high-throughput TCR immunosequencing, statistical association of individual TCRs with disease status, and machine learning. Rather than drawing on any new phenotypic data, the later analysis identified candidate immune exposures from TCR beta sequences and the way those sequences occurred across donors. Across approximately 400 genotyped donors of the cohort, an average of about 220,000 unique TCR beta nucleotide sequences per donor were sequenced, and roughly 20% of those sequences were non-productive. The study used immunosequencing to profile the T cell repertoires of 666 subjects and linked those repertoires to cytomegalovirus serostatus. Of the approximately 370 genotyped donors, 65% to 90% were placed in the genetic ancestry cluster associated with self-reported Caucasian donors. An earlier analysis of roughly 600 of the donors used high-throughput TCR beta sequencing to judge whether each TCR beta V gene segment behaved as functional or pseudogenic.

V loses 7 bases, J loses 5 bases, and the germline ends lie 17 bases apart. From its cysteine to its phenylalanine, the CDR3 spans 14 amino acids. The entry retains the CDR3 DNA only, 42 bases that are in frame from base 1. The germline V gene encodes CDR1 SQVTM and CDR2 ANQGSEA. The research as a whole found: HLA typing was unavailable for some donors at each locus, so association tests used only the typed subset. The authors suggested that the approach could potentially be generalized to other disease states and immunological phenotypes. Some IMGT-functional V segments, including TRBV6-2 and TRBV6-3, could not be distinguished by the 87-base-pair reads and were therefore excluded. A later analysis associated about 16,000 TCR beta sequences with specific HLA alleles at a false discovery rate of 0.05. A later analysis reported that several top co-occurrence clusters appeared linked to parvovirus B19, influenza, CMV and Epstein-Barr virus. Sequencing depth was assumed to be roughly uniform across donors in the presence/absence analyses, though that assumption may not hold. A later analysis found that TCR association rates varied across HLA loci, with DRB1 alleles showing the most associated TCRs and HLA-C alleles the fewest. V-gene and J-gene trimming of TCR beta chains was associated with a missense DCLRE1C variant in a later genetic analysis, and the association was replicated in an independent cohort. Cytomegalovirus status was reported to be diagnosed by the classifier with high specificity and sensitivity in both the original and validation cohorts. Because counts were too low, around 18 rarely observed V segments, including chromosome 9 orphons, were left out of the earlier analysis of a few hundred of the donors. A further reported finding was that TCR beta sequences accurately predicted the HLA-A and HLA-B alleles for most subjects in the first cohort. The cohort was sequenced for TCR beta chains only, and without alpha or paired-chain data the features that could be detected were limited. Correlated functional status among segregating V segments might be attributable to linkage disequilibrium, but an unknown experimental factor could not be ruled out. A cluster of highly shared sequence variants was judged likely to represent a technical artifact of the sequencing pipeline. In the study, around 150 TCR beta chains were listed as associated with cytomegalovirus. When HLA alleles, especially DR and DQ, strongly co-occurred, attributing TCR associations to individual alleles was difficult. The only immune exposure information available for the cohort was CMV serostatus. Most CMV-associated TCR beta chains appeared to be HLA-restricted in a later analysis, and the HLA associations seemed to be driven largely by CMV exposure. In vitro tests confirmed that a few of the cytomegalovirus-associated TCR beta chains recognize cytomegalovirus antigens. A later genetic analysis reported fewer N-insertions in productive TCRs among donors in an Asian-associated ancestry cluster than the roughly 700-donor mean. Across donors, most TCR sequences were observed very rarely, whereas some public TCRs were present in many individuals. Broadly in line with IMGT annotations, most TCR beta V segments showed up in productive rearrangements about 90% or about 30% of the time in an earlier analysis of several hundred of the donors. Compared with equally common non-associated chains, HLA-associated TCR beta chains in a later analysis were more clonally expanded and had lower generation probabilities.

Worth noting for this clone: Its antigen target is currently unknown. It has no much larger one-base neighbor in the sample; base qualities were not kept.

The cohort was made up of approximately 670 healthy bone marrow donors. At the time of sampling, all cohort members were nominally healthy, though unrecorded immune exposures were likely present. The donor was CMV seropositive and was included in the group of 270 or so seropositive cohort members. Each donor provided a peripheral blood sample, and peripheral blood mononuclear cells were used for TCR beta sequencing. The Qiagen DNeasy Blood Extraction Kit was used to extract genomic DNA from the blood cell samples. Library preparation was by the immunoSEQ multiplex PCR assay. The multiplex PCR relied on a mix of 60 forward primers for TCR Vbeta segments and 13 reverse primers for TCR Jbeta segments. The CDR3 region of rearranged TCR beta genes was amplified from genomic DNA with a multiplex PCR assay. The Illumina HiSeq System was used to sequence the amplified TCR beta libraries as 87-base-pair reads. The original methods were these. In a later analysis, tens of millions of unique TCR beta chains were counted across the 650 to 700 repertoires, and roughly 11 million of these chains were shared by at least two donors. Raw reads were error-corrected and collapsed into unique sequences by a nearest-neighbor algorithm in which closely related sequences were merged to remove PCR and sequencing errors. V, D and J gene segments were assigned by aligning CDR3 sequences to IMGT reference sequences. Each retained sequence needed at least a six-nucleotide match to both a V gene segment and a J gene segment. Rearrangements were called productive when the CDR3 lacked stop codons and stayed in frame with V and J; all others were non-productive. Following IMGT convention, CDR3 was defined as the stretch from the second conserved V-encoded cysteine up to the conserved J-encoded phenylalanine. Sequences without an unambiguous match to a single V gene segment were excluded from the earlier analysis of 450 to 750 of the donors. In an earlier analysis of several hundred of the donors, V segments were called functional above 56.7% productive rearrangements and were called segregating when the between-donor standard deviation exceeded 5%. To diagnose cytomegalovirus status from the catalog of TCR beta chain sequences, a statistical classification framework was built. In a later analysis, V and J genes were assigned by comparing TCR nucleotide sequences against IMGT/GENE-DB human TR gene sequences. The TCRdist pipeline was used in a later analysis to assign CDR3 sequences and most-parsimonious VDJ recombination scenarios. In a later analysis, each TCR beta chain was defined by its CDR3 amino acid sequence together with its V-gene family, and reads without a unique V-gene family were excluded. To address suspected cross-contamination and a sequencing artifact, a later analysis removed a few hundred highly shared, low-generation-probability nucleotide sequences. In a later analysis, a clonal expansion index was calculated for each public chain from normalized within-repertoire ranks of inferred template counts. In a later analysis, generation probabilities were computed using a VDJ recombination model fitted to out-of-frame rearrangements, and the results were checked against IGoR. A later analysis scored TCR-TCR, TCR-HLA and TCR-CMV co-occurrence with hypergeometric tests, applying a repertoire-size bias correction to TCR pairs. False discovery rates were estimated in a later analysis by permuting HLA or CMV assignments 20 times. In a later analysis, co-occurring TCRs were grouped with DBSCAN, and TCRdist sequence similarity was added when clustering was performed within HLA-allele-positive subsets. Repertoires with fewer than 30,000 or more than 120,000 public chains, plus five repertoires with anomalous nucleotide sharing, were excluded from co-occurrence clustering. TCRdb obtained this table from immuneACCESS and retained in-frame rearrangements with V and J assigned. These tables miss some clones; where compared with another copy, unresolved V genes account for less than half of the shortfall, and the remainder is unexplained. That table gives V, J and clone size, and the DNA gave D and trimming. This sample gives 150,000 or so clones in total; about 80% of them show up just once. Under 8.5% of the sample lies in the top ten.

The V and J genes are TRBV29-1 and TRBJ2-2, with TRBD2 as a weak D call on 6 bases. This TCR was sampled from a woman aged 45-59 years in good health and CMV-seropositive. Sample: PBMCs. The nucleotide sequence reads TGCAGCGGATGCTGGGGGGAAAAAACCGGGGAGCTGTTTTTT. This sequence encodes CSGCWGEKTGELFF.